The 32 T cell receptor beta chains listed next were all sequenced from one sample in a study of T cells in narcolepsy. Generated by immunoSEQ multiplex PCR, the TCRdb table keeps only in-frame clones and is missing some. The sample includes about 33,000 clones, less than 85% of them seen just once. The sequenced material came from CD45RA- memory CD4+ T cells from PBMCs. Receptors originate from a human donor with narcolepsy.

The chain links TRBV2 to TRBJ1-5, with TRBD1 as a possible D gene (5 bases). The CDR3 runs to 15 residues. CDR1 and CDR2 from the germline V gene are SNHLY and FYNNEI. The V gene lost 6 bases and the J gene lost 6 bases, with 18 bases spanning the gap. CDR3 region: CASRAQGAGGQPQHF. As DNA, the CDR3 is TGTGCCAGCAGGGCTCAGGGTGCGGGGGGTCAGCCCCAGCATTTT.

About this clone itself: Within the sample, other DNA sequences also encode this same CDR3. V gene TRBV14 combines with J gene TRBJ2-7; 9 bases are a match to TRBD2. CDR3 length: 15 residues. Looked up from germline, CDR1 is SGHDN and CDR2 is FVKESK. Trimming removed 4 bases from V and 7 bases from J; junction bases left unmatched: 11. CDR3 nucleotide sequence: TGTGCCAGCAGCCGTGGAGGTAGCGGGGGTTGGGAGCAGTACGTC. The encoded protein is CASSRGGSGGWEQYV.

This clone showed up just once. The V gene is TRBV28, the J gene TRBJ2-7, with D uncertain. Germline V gives CDR1 MDHEN, CDR2 SYDVKM. CDR3 length: 14 residues. V lost 3 bases, J lost 3 bases, and 12 bases lay in between. This chain's CDR3 is CASSFTNRYYEQYF. DNA for the CDR3: TGTGCCAGCAGTTTTACGAACCGATACTACGAGCAGTACTTC.

V and J are TRBV4-3 and TRBJ2-2; a weak D match, TRBD2 (6 bases). Germline values: CDR1 LGHNA, CDR2 YSLEER. The CDR3 sequence is 15 residues long. V was pared by 1 base and J by 5 bases, with 11 bases between. CDR3 in amino acids: CASSQVGAGTGELFF. For the CDR3, the DNA is TGCGCCAGCAGCCAAGTTGGGGCGGGGACCGGGGAGCTGTTTTTT.

Remarks on this clone: The germline gene is not matched at one end of the junction; a read error may be the cause. This rearrangement joins TRBV6-5 to TRBJ2-4; no clear D. Germline V gene sequence: CDR1 MNHEY, CDR2 SVGAGI. The CDR3 has 14 residues. The CDR3 is CASSHSTAKNIQYF. The CDR3 DNA follows: TGTGCCAGCAGTCACTCAACAGCCAAAAACATTCAGTACTTC.

This clone was counted only a few times. The CDR3 loop is CATWAGGNTGELFF. CDR3 in DNA: TGTGCCACCTGGGCAGGGGGGAACACCGGGGAGCTGTTTTTT. The chain recombines TRBV15 with TRBJ2-2; 7 bases align to TRBD1. Trimming removed 8 bases from V and 1 base from J; junction bases left unmatched: 4. This CDR3 is 14 amino acids long. Per germline, CDR1 LNHNV and CDR2 YYDKDF (reference sequence). Using reference TRBV15 and TRBJ2-2 for the parts outside the CDR3, the full variable domain is DAMVIQNPRYQVTQFGKPVTLSCSQTLNHNVMYWYQQKSSQAPKLLFHYYDKDFNNEADTPDNFQSRRPNTSFCFLDIRSPGLGDTAMYLCATWAGGNTGELFFGEGSRLTVL.

The V and J genes are TRBV4-3 and TRBJ1-1; 9 bases are a match to TRBD1. Per the germline V gene, CDR1 is LGHNA and CDR2 is YSLEER. The V and J ends lost 5 bases and 4 bases, in that order; junction bases with no gene match: 14. The CDR3 is 17 amino acids. CDR3 in DNA: TGCGCCAGCAGCGTAAGGGCGGGGACAGGGATGGGCACTGAAGCTTTCTTT. It yields the protein CASSVRAGTGMGTEAFF.

The chain recombines TRBV7-3 with TRBJ2-2, with a weak D call TRBD1 (6 bases). V lost 6 bases and J 1 base, leaving 9 bases between the germline ends. CDR1 SGHTA and CDR2 FQGTGA come from the germline V gene. CDR3 length equals 14 residues. CDR3 region: CASRTQGNTGELFF. The CDR3 DNA reads as TGTGCCAGCAGGACACAGGGGAACACCGGGGAGCTGTTTTTT.

The J gene is TRBJ1-2, the V gene TRBV30, with D perhaps matching TRBD1 (6 bases). This CDR3 region has 9 residues. V lost 7 bases and J lost 7, with 7 bases in between. Germline-derived CDR1 and CDR2 are GTSNPN and SVGIG (reference sequence). The CDR3 is CALDSGYTF. The CDR3 DNA follows: TGTGCCTTGGACAGTGGCTACACCTTC.

The J gene is TRBJ2-5, the V gene TRBV11-2; D remains ambiguous. This CDR3 is 14 amino acids long. Germline loops: CDR1 SGHAT, CDR2 FQNNGV. Trimming stripped 2 bases from V and 4 bases from J, with 11 bases between. CDR3 sequence reads: CASSLTSERETQYF. The CDR3 DNA reads as TGTGCCAGCAGCTTAACGAGCGAGAGAGAGACCCAGTACTTC.

The chain joins TRBV5-6 to TRBJ2-7; the D gene is possibly TRBD2 (6 bases). Germline V lookup: CDR1 SGHDT, CDR2 YYEEEE. V lost 1 base to trimming and J lost 6 bases, with 11 bases between them. This CDR3 region has 13 residues. CDR3 in DNA: TGTGCCAGCAGCTTGTTAGGGAGGAGCGAGCAGTACGTC. It yields the protein CASSLLGRSEQYV.

The chain has TRBV5-4 and TRBJ2-5, with 15 bases identical to TRBD2. This CDR3 comprises 15 residues. J lost 4 bases, V lost 5 bases, and 3 bases had no gene match. Germline CDR1 SGHNT, CDR2 YYREEE (reference sequence). In DNA, the CDR3 is TGTGCCAGCAGGCGGACTAGCGGGGGGGCAGAGACCCAGTACTTC. The encoded protein is CASRRTSGGAETQYF.

The rearrangement joins TRBV11-2 to TRBJ2-3, with D hard to call. V shed 5 bases and J shed 1 base, with 13 bases lying between them. In germline, CDR1 is SGHAT, CDR2 FQNNGV. The CDR3 consists of 15 residues. The CDR3 here is CASSPTRAGTDTQYF. CDR3 DNA: TGTGCCAGCAGCCCCACCCGGGCTGGCACAGATACGCAGTATTTT.

The chain carries TRBV10-2 and TRBJ1-2, with 9 bases identical to TRBD1. V shed 2 bases, J shed 6 bases, and the junction held 4 bases outside the gene matches. From germline, CDR1 is WSHSY and CDR2 SAAADI. CDR3 size: 14 residues. The CDR3: CASSEIGDRDGYTF. The CDR3 DNA follows: TGCGCCAGCAGTGAGATAGGGGACAGGGATGGCTACACCTTC.

This chain connects TRBV30 to TRBJ1-2; D gene uncertain. This CDR3 has 14 amino acids. CDR1 is GTSNPN and CDR2 is SVGIG in the germline V gene (reference sequence). V shed 0 bases and J shed 6 bases, with 14 bases lying between them. In DNA, the CDR3 is TGTGCCTGGAGTGTAGGTACCAGCAATAATGGCTACACCTTC. It codes for CAWSVGTSNNGYTF.

The chain has TRBV4-1 and TRBJ2-3; TRBD2 aligns across 7 bases. The CDR3 is 18 amino acids. Germline V gene data show CDR1 as MGHRA and CDR2 as YSYEKL. V lost 2 bases and J lost 0; bases outside the gene matches: 11. CDR3 coding DNA: TGCGCCAGCAGCCAACCGGGAGGTGGGCGGGGGAGCACAGATACGCAGTATTTT. Translation gives CASSQPGGGRGSTDTQYF.

This clone was detected a few times. This chain connects TRBV6-1 to TRBJ1-2; no firm D call. Germline CDR1 is MNHNS and CDR2 is SASEGT. Deletions cut 1 base from V and 1 base from J, with 10 bases between. The CDR3 is made up of 15 amino acids. CDR3 DNA: TGTGCCAGCAGTGAAGAGGTGAACCTTAACTATGGCTACACCTTC. It yields the protein CASSEEVNLNYGYTF.

V and J are TRBV7-3 and TRBJ2-1, with 9 nucleotides matching TRBD2. The CDR3 contains 15 residues. The germline gives CDR1 SGHTA, CDR2 FQGTGA. V lost 5 bases, J lost 7 bases, and 9 bases stayed unmatched. The CDR3 nucleotides are TGTGCCAGCAGCCCCCCCGGGACTAGCAGGAATGAGCAGTTCTTC. It specifies CASSPPGTSRNEQFF.

There are a few counts of this clone. V and J are TRBV5-5 and TRBJ2-1; 12 bases are a match to TRBD1. CDR3 length: 15 residues. Germline loops: CDR1 SGHKS, CDR2 YYEKEE (reference sequence). The V segment lost 3 bases and the J segment 10 bases; nucleotides outside the gene matches: 8. The CDR3 spells CASSSPGQGAREQFF. The CDR3 DNA sequence: TGTGCCAGCAGCTCACCGGGACAGGGGGCGCGCGAGCAGTTCTTC.

The chain carries TRBV21-1 and TRBJ2-7; the D call in the table, TRBD1, was not verified against the DNA. TRBV21-1 is designated a pseudogene. The CDR3 has 14 residues. CDR3 bases: TGTGCCAGCAGTGTCAGGGACAGGGTCTACGAGCAGTACGTC. It is translated as CASSVRDRVYEQYV.

The chain links TRBV7-2 to TRBJ1-4, with D unclear. CDR1 SGHTA and CDR2 FQGNSA come from the germline V gene. The V gene lost 3 bases and the J gene lost 7 bases, with 6 bases spanning the gap. The CDR3 contains 12 residues. The CDR3 reads CASSFSREKLFF. The CDR3 DNA reads TGTGCCAGCAGCTTCTCACGTGAAAAACTGTTTTTT.

The chain combines TRBV6-1 with TRBJ2-7; D might be TRBD2 (6 bases). This CDR3 is 15 amino acids long. The V gene lost 3 bases and the J gene lost 0 bases, with 12 bases spanning the gap. The germline V gene encodes CDR1 MNHNS and CDR2 SASEGT. CDR3 in DNA: TGTGCCAGCAGTGACCAGCGGGTAAGCTCCTACGAGCAGTACGTC. Protein product: CASSDQRVSSYEQYV.

The rearrangement joins TRBV19 to TRBJ2-5; the D gene is possibly TRBD1 (5 bases). CDR3 size: 14 residues. The germline V and J ends were trimmed by 5 bases and 0 bases, with 10 bases remaining between them. CDR1 is LNHDA, CDR2 SQIVND, per germline (reference sequence). The CDR3 nucleotides read TGTGCCAGTAGTGTCCAGGGCTACCAAGAGACCCAGTACTTC. Encoded protein: CASSVQGYQETQYF.

The chain has TRBV6-1 and TRBJ2-4; weak D call: TRBD2 (6 bases). V shed 4 bases and J shed 8 bases, with 12 bases lying between them. Looked up from germline, CDR1 is MNHNS and CDR2 is SASEGT. The CDR3 covers 13 residues. DNA for the CDR3: TGTGCCAGCAGTGTGGGCAGGGAGGACATTCAGTACTTC. This sequence encodes CASSVGREDIQYF.

The chain carries TRBV7-2 and TRBJ2-7; no definite D call. This CDR3 has 15 amino acids. CDR1 and CDR2 (germline): SGHTA, FQGNSA. Trimming cost V 1 base and J 7 bases, with 17 bases left between them. The CDR3 sequence is CASSLEPTSGREQYF. In nucleotides, the CDR3 is TGTGCCAGCAGCTTAGAACCGACCTCGGGTCGGGAGCAGTACTTC. The entire variable domain, with the rest obtained from reference TRBV7-2 and TRBJ2-7, is as follows: GAGVSQSPSNKVTEKGKDVELRCDPISGHTALYWYRQSLGQGLEFLIYFQGNSAPDKSGLPSDRFSAERTGGSVSTLTIQRTQQEDSAVYLCASSLEPTSGREQYFGPGTRLTVT.

The rearrangement joins TRBV2 to TRBJ1-5; no clear D gene. The length of the CDR3 is 15 residues. The germline CDR1 and CDR2 sequences are SNHLY and FYNNEI. V was trimmed by 4 bases and J by 1 base, leaving 11 bases between them. CDR3 coding DNA: TGTGCCAGCAGTGTCGGCGCTGCCAGCAATCAGCCCCAGCATTTT. Protein: CASSVGAASNQPQHF.

V gene TRBV15 combines with J gene TRBJ1-5; TRBD1 agrees at 7 bases. The V and J ends lost 3 bases and 3 bases, in that order; junction bases with no gene match: 8. Germline CDR1 is LNHNV and CDR2 is YYDKDF (reference sequence). CDR3 size: 16 residues. CDR3 in amino acids: CATSRRQGVDNQPQHF. CDR3 coding DNA: TGTGCCACCAGCAGGAGACAGGGTGTGGACAATCAGCCCCAGCATTTT.

This clone was observed a few times. The V call is TRBV7-9, the J call TRBJ2-7, with TRBD2 matching over 7 bases. J lost 7 bases, V lost 1 base, and 4 bases had no gene match. Germline assignment: CDR1 SEHNR and CDR2 FQNEAQ (reference sequence). The CDR3 loop spans 13 amino acids. The CDR3, as DNA: TGTGCCAGCAGCTTAGGGCCCGGGGGGGAGCAGTACTTC. This gives the protein CASSLGPGGEQYF.

This clone was seen only once. V usage is TRBV5-1 and J usage is TRBJ1-6, with 11 bases aligning to TRBD1. After removal of 0 bases from V and 7 bases from J, the junction contained 0 bases not matched to a gene. This CDR3 comprises 15 residues. Looked up from germline, CDR1 is SGHRS and CDR2 is YFSETQ. This chain's CDR3 is CASSLGDRGNSPLHF. CDR3 DNA: TGCGCCAGCAGCTTGGGGGACAGGGGGAATTCACCCCTCCACTTT.

The chain recombines TRBV9 with TRBJ1-6; D is unresolved. Trimming pared 0 bases from V and 5 bases from J, leaving 9 bases between. CDR3 length: 15 residues. Germline V gene data show CDR1 as SGDLS and CDR2 as YYNGEE. CDR3 sequence (DNA): TGTGCCAGCAGCGTAGGCCAGCTCAATAATTCACCCCTCCACTTT. Residues: CASSVGQLNNSPLHF.

This chain connects TRBV11-3 to TRBJ2-7, with D possibly being TRBD2 (6 bases). The germline gives CDR1 SGHNT, CDR2 YENEEA. This CDR3 region has 13 residues. Trimming removed 5 bases from V and 6 bases from J, with 14 bases in between. CDR3: CASSHPGRGEQYV. CDR3 sequence (DNA): TGTGCCAGCAGCCATCCGGGGCGGGGCGAGCAGTACGTC.

Here the CDR3 reads CASSPLPLGGNTGELFF. CDR3 nucleotides: TGTGCCAGCTCACCACTCCCTTTAGGGGGGAACACCGGGGAGCTGTTTTTT. The chain combines TRBV18 with TRBJ2-2; D possibly corresponds to TRBD1 (6 bases). The CDR3 has 17 amino acids. The V gene's germline CDR1 is KGHSH and CDR2 LQKENI. The V end lost 1 base, the J end lost 1 base, and 13 bases lay between the germline ends.